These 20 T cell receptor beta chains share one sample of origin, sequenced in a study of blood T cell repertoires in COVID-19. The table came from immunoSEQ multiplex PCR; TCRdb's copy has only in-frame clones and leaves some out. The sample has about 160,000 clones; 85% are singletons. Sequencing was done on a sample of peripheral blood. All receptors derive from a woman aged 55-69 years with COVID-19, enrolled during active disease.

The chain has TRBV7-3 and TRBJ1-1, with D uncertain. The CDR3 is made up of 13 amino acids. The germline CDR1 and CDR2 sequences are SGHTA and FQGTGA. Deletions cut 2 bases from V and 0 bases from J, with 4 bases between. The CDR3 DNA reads TGTGCCAGCAGCTTAGAGCTGAACACTGAAGCTTTCTTT. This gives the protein CASSLELNTEAFF.

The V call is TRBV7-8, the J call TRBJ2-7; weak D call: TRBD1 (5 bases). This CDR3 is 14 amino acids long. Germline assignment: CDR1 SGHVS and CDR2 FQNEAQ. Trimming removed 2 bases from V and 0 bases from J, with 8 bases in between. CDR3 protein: CASSLLDSSYEQYF. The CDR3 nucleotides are TGTGCCAGCAGCTTACTTGACAGCTCCTACGAGCAGTACTTC.

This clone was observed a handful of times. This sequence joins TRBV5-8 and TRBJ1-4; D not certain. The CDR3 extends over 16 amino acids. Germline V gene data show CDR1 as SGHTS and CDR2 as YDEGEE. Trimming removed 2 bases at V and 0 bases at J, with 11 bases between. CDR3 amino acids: CASSFDGSATNEKLFF. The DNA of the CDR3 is TGTGCCAGCAGCTTCGATGGGAGTGCAACTAATGAAAAACTGTTTTTT.

The CDR3 DNA reads as TGTGCCAGCAGCTTGGTAGCGGGCGCTGACAATGAGCAGTTCTTC. This translates into CASSLVAGADNEQFF. The chain is built from TRBV5-5 and TRBJ2-1, with 7 nucleotides matching TRBD2. V lost 0 bases, J lost 5 bases, and 5 bases stayed unmatched. Germline V lookup: CDR1 SGHKS, CDR2 YYEKEE (reference sequence). The CDR3 spans 15 residues. Using reference TRBV5-5 and TRBJ2-1 for the parts outside the CDR3, the full variable domain is DAGVTQSPTHLIKTRGQQVTLRCSPISGHKSVSWYQQVLGQGPQFIFQYYEKEERGRGNFPDRFSARQFPNYSSELNVNALLLGDSALYLCASSLVAGADNEQFFGPGTRLTVL.

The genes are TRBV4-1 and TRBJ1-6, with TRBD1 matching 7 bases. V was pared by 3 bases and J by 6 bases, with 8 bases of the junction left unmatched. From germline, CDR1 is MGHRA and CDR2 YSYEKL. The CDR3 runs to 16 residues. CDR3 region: CASSQLFGTANSPLHF. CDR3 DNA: TGCGCCAGCAGCCAGTTGTTCGGGACAGCTAATTCACCCCTCCACTTT.

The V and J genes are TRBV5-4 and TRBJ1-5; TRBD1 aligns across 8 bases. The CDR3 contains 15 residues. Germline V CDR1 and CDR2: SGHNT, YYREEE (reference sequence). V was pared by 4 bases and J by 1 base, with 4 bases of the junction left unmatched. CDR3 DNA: TGTGCCAGCAGCGCAGGGGGCGCGAGCAATCAGCCCCAGCATTTT. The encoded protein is CASSAGGASNQPQHF. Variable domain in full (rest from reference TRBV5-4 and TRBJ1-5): ETGVTQSPTHLIKTRGQQVTLRCSSQSGHNTVSWYQQALGQGPQFIFQYYREEENGRGNFPPRFSGLQFPNYSSELNVNALELDDSALYLCASSAGGASNQPQHFGDGTRLSIL.

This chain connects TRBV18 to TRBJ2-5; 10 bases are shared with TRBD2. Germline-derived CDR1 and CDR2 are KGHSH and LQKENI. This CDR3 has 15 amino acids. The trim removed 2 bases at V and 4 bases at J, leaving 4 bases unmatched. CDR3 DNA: TGTGCCAGCTCACCATGGGGACTAGCGTTAGAGACCCAGTACTTC. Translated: CASSPWGLALETQYF. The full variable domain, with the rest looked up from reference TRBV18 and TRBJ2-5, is NAGVMQNPRHLVRRRGQEARLRCSPMKGHSHVYWYRQLPEEGLKFMVYLQKENIIDESGMPKERFSAEFPKEGPSILRIQQVVRGDSAAYFCASSPWGLALETQYFGPGTRLLVL.

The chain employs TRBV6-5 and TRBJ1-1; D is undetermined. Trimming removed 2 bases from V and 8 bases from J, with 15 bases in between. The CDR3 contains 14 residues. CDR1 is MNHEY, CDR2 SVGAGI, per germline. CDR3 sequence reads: CASSYPGNKPEAFF. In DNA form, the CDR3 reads TGTGCCAGCAGTTACCCGGGAAATAAACCCGAAGCTTTCTTT.

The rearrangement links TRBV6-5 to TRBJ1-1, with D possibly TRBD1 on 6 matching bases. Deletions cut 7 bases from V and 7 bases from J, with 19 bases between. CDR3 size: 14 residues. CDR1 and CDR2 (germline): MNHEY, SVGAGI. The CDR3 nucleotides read TGTGCCAGCAATACCGTGGCAGGGGACCGTGAAGCTTTCTTT. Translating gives CASNTVAGDREAFF.

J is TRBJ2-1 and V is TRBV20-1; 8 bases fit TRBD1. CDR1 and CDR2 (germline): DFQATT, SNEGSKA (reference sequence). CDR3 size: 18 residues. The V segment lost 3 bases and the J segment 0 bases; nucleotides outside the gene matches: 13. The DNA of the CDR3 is TGCAGTGCTAGTGGGCAGGGGGCCGAAATTTCCTCCTACAATGAGCAGTTCTTC. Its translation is CSASGQGAEISSYNEQFF.

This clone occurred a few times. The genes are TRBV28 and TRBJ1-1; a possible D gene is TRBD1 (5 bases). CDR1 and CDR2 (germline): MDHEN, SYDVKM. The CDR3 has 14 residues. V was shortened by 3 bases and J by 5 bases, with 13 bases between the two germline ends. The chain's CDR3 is CASSLNYQGTEAFF. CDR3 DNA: TGTGCCAGCAGTTTGAATTATCAGGGAACTGAAGCTTTCTTT.

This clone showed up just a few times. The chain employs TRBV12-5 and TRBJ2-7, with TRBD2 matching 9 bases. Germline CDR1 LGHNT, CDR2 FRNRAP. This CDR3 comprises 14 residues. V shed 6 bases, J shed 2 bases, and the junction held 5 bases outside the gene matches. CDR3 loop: CASGRTSETYEQYF. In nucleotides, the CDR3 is TGTGCTAGTGGCCGGACTAGCGAGACCTACGAGCAGTACTTC.

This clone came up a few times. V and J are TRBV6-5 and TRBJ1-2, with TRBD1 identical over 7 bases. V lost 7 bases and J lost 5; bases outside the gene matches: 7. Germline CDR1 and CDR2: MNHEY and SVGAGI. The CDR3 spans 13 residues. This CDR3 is CASTPTGPYGYTF. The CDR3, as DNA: TGTGCCAGCACGCCGACAGGGCCTTATGGCTACACCTTC.

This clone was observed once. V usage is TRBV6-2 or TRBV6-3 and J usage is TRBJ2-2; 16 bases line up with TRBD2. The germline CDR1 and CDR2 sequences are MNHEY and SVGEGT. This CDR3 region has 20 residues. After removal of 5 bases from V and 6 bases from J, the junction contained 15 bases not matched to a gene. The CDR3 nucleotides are TGTGCCAGCAGTAGCCGACCGGGACTAGCGGGAGGGAGGCCGCCCGGGGAGCTGTTTTTT. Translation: CASSSRPGLAGGRPPGELFF.

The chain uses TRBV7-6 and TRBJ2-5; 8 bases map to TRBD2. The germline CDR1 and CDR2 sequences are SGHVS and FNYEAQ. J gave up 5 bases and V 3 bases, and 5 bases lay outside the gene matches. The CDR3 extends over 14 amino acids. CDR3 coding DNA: TGTGCCAGCAGCTTCGGGGGGGCCGAGGAGACCCAGTACTTC. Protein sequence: CASSFGGAEETQYF.

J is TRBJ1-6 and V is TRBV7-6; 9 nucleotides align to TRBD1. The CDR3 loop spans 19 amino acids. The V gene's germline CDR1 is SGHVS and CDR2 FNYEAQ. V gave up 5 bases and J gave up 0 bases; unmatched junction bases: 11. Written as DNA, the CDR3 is TGTGCCAGCAGCCTATGGGGGACAGGGACTCACTCCTATAATTCACCCCTCCACTTT. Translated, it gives CASSLWGTGTHSYNSPLHF.

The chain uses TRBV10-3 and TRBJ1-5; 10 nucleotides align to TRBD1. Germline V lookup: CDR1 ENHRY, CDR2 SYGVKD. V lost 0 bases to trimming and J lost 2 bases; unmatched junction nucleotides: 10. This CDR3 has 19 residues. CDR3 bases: TGTGCCATCAGTGAGTCGAGGGACAGGGGCTTTCGGGGCAATCAGCCCCAGCATTTT. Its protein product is CAISESRDRGFRGNQPQHF.

The CDR3 reads CASSITGGIGNQPQHF. In nucleotides, the CDR3 is TGTGCCAGCTCTATAACAGGCGGCATAGGGAATCAGCCCCAGCATTTT. The chain has TRBV27 and TRBJ1-5; D might be TRBD1 (5 bases). Germline V lookup: CDR1 MNHEY, CDR2 SMNVEV (reference sequence). CDR3 length equals 16 residues. Trimming pared 8 bases from V and 4 bases from J, leaving 21 bases between.

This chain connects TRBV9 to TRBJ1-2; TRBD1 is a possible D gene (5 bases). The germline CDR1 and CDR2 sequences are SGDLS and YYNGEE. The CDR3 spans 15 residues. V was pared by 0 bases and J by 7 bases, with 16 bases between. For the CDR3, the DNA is TGTGCCAGCAGCGTAGACGACAGAGCTAGTCGTGGCTACACCTTC. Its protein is CASSVDDRASRGYTF.

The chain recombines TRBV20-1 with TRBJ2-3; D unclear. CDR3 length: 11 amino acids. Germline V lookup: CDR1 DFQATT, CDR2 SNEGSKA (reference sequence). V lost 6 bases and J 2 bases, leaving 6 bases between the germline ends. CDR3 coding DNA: TGCAGTGCGAGCCACACAGATACGCAGTATTTT. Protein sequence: CSASHTDTQYF.